Listed below are T cell receptor beta chains from one sample, sequenced in a study of cytomegalovirus exposure and HLA in healthy donors. TCRdb's table, derived via immunoSEQ multiplex PCR, lists solely in-frame clones and lacks some. The data contain about 89,000 clones, roughly 76% of them singletons. Sequenced: PBMCs. The receptors derive from a male donor in good health and CMV-seronegative. Each CDR3 is given with its conserved first and last residue. The D gene is left open where the match is weak. Size tells how often a clone was seen (once, few, many) or the class of an expanded clone, and some rows leave it out.

v_gene: TRBV7-2; j_gene: TRBJ2-7; abundance: -; d_gene: -; CDR3aa: CASSAVGYEQYF; CDR3nt: TGTGCCAGCAGCGCGGTAGGCTACGAGCAGTACTTC
v_gene: TRBV5-6; j_gene: TRBJ1-6; abundance: -; d_gene: -; CDR3aa: CASSLGPGSNSPLHF; CDR3nt: TGTGCCAGCAGCTTGGGCCCGGGTTCTAATTCACCCCTCCACTTT
v_gene: TRBV29-1; j_gene: TRBJ2-7; abundance: -; d_gene: TRBD1; CDR3aa: CSVTLPVGTGGGEQYF; CDR3nt: TGCAGCGTAACCCTTCCAGTTGGGACAGGGGGAGGCGAGCAGTACTTC
v_gene: TRBV12-1; j_gene: TRBJ2-3; abundance: once; d_gene: -; CDR3aa: CASSLGLAGEGDTQYF; CDR3nt: TGTGCCAGCAGCTTGGGACTAGCGGGAGAGGGGGATACGCAGTATTTT
v_gene: TRBV12-5; j_gene: TRBJ2-7; abundance: once; d_gene: TRBD1; CDR3aa: CASGFGPGQVFWGSYEQYF; CDR3nt: TGTGCTAGTGGTTTCGGTCCTGGACAGGTGTTTTGGGGTTCCTACGAGCAGTACTTC
v_gene: TRBV28; j_gene: TRBJ1-1; abundance: -; d_gene: TRBD1; CDR3aa: CASSTDREKSNTEAFF; CDR3nt: TGTGCCAGCAGTACCGACAGGGAGAAGTCGAACACTGAAGCTTTCTTT
v_gene: TRBV6-5; j_gene: TRBJ1-1; abundance: -; d_gene: -; CDR3aa: CASSHLSWRMNTEAFF; CDR3nt: TGTGCCAGCAGTCACTTGTCCTGGAGAATGAACACTGAAGCTTTCTTT
v_gene: TRBV18; j_gene: TRBJ2-2; abundance: -; d_gene: TRBD2; CDR3aa: CASSPPRTSAANTGELFF; CDR3nt: TGTGCCAGCTCACCTCCTCGAACTAGCGCTGCGAACACCGGGGAGCTGTTTTTT
v_gene: TRBV19; j_gene: TRBJ1-4; abundance: -; d_gene: -; CDR3aa: CASSMADSANEKLFF; CDR3nt: TGTGCCAGTAGTATGGCGGACAGCGCCAATGAAAAACTGTTTTTT
v_gene: TRBV18; j_gene: TRBJ1-1; abundance: -; d_gene: -; CDR3aa: CASSPVRGWDTEAFF; CDR3nt: TGTGCCAGCTCACCGGTAAGGGGCTGGGACACTGAAGCTTTCTTT
v_gene: TRBV19; j_gene: TRBJ1-6; abundance: -; d_gene: -; CDR3aa: CASSIDTGNSPLHF; CDR3nt: TGTGCCAGTAGTATAGATACAGGGAATTCACCCCTCCACTTT
v_gene: TRBV6-6; j_gene: TRBJ1-5; abundance: -; d_gene: -; CDR3aa: CASSYARVGQPQHF; CDR3nt: TGTGCCAGCAGTTACGCGAGGGTAGGCCAGCCCCAGCATTTT